The entry that follows covers one T cell receptor (beta chain) sequence. Here immunoSEQ multiplex PCR was the method, and the copy in TCRdb shows in-frame clones only, minus some. This table has a few hundred thousand clones, just over 85% appearing once. The source of the sample is a study of blood T cell repertoires in COVID-19. V shed 4 bases, J shed 9 bases, and the junction held 9 bases outside the gene matches. Looked up from germline, CDR1 is MGHRA and CDR2 is YSYEKL. The CDR3 covers 15 residues. The sequence derives from a woman aged 40 to 49 with acute COVID-19. The rearrangement links TRBV4-1 to TRBJ2-1; 10 nucleotides match TRBD2. Sequenced: PBMCs or T cells enriched from blood (not recorded which). The CDR3, as DNA: TGCGCCAGCAGCCGGGAAAGCGGGGGGGTTGCTGAGCAGTTCTTC. Its translation is CASSRESGGVAEQFF.